This T cell receptor beta chain was recovered during a study of human T cells and chemical hapten exposure. Study overall: Diphenylcyclopropenone, dosed weekly to the scalp, was given to patients throughout the roughly 25-week study. Alopecia areata, totalis and universalis patients, mostly female, were included. How much TCR each sample yielded varied, mostly because pooled library volumes differed slightly. Study findings and constraints: Counts of expanded TCRs (at PT1) showed a positive correlation with patch test score.

Each CDR3 protein gets one entry after TCRdb re-called the RACE reads with MiXCR. There are tens of thousands of distinct CDR3 sequences in the sample; around 10% occur only once, and more than 1.3% lies in the top ten. The CDR3 has 14 residues. With 7 bases clipped from V and 4 bases from J, the junction kept 10 bases outside the gene matches. In germline, CDR1 is SQVTM, CDR2 ANQGSEA. Time point in this sample: patch test 3, about 24 weeks after DPC sensitization. Documented treatment: therapeutic diphenylcyclopropenone sensitization with weekly scalp DPC. In this sample, this clonotype turned up a few times. The antigen remains undetermined.

This clonotype was sampled from a woman aged 45 to 65 with alopecia areata. Some clones in this sample may be carry-over from other donors' samples. This sequence joins TRBV29-1 and TRBJ1-1, with 9 bases fitting TRBD1. This material consisted of whole blood, taken in connection with sensitization to the hapten diphenylcyclopropenone (DPC). DNA of the CDR3: TGCAGCGCAAACCGGGGACAGGGATCCACTGAAGCTTTCTTT. The encoded protein is CSANRGQGSTEAFF.